The rows below give T cell receptor beta chains drawn from one sample of a study of blood T cells in healthy people across ages. MiXCR, run by TCRdb on the 5' RACE reads, gives a single entry per CDR3 protein. The data hold under 2 million distinct CDR3 sequences, with around 35% observed a single time. Material: blood. The receptors stem from a woman in her twenties or thirties in good health. The CDR3 runs from the conserved cysteine through the conserved F or W. The D gene is left open where the match is weak. Not all rows give a size; the values are once, few, many and, for expanded clones, a class.

CDR3	DNA	D	size	V	J
CASSNKSVSSYNEQFF	TGTGCCAGCAGCAACAAGTCTGTTAGCTCCTACAATGAGCAGTTCTTC	.	.	TRBV21-1	TRBJ2-1
CASRDQGLSSPLHF	TGTGCCAGCAGGGACCAGGGTTTGAGTTCACCCCTCCACTTT	.	.	TRBV2	TRBJ1-6
CASSQGLGSNYGYTF	TGTGCCAGCAGCCAAGGACTTGGATCCAACTATGGCTACACCTTC	.	.	TRBV4-2	TRBJ1-2
CASSYAPGGANYGYTF	TGTGCCAGCAGTTACGCCCCGGGGGGAGCTAACTATGGCTACACCTTC	.	.	TRBV27	TRBJ1-2
CASSLAFRGNLLHEQFF	TGCGCCAGCAGTTTGGCGTTTCGGGGGAACCTTCTCCATGAGCAGTTCTTC	.	.	TRBV5-1	TRBJ2-1
CATSETPPGLAGGGETQYF	TGTGCCACCAGCGAGACCCCTCCGGGACTAGCGGGAGGAGGGGAGACCCAGTACTTC	TRBD2	.	TRBV15	TRBJ2-5
CATSDSPLTGSGDEQFF	TGTGCCACCAGTGATTCCCCTCTCACTGGTTCTGGCGATGAGCAGTTCTTC	.	.	TRBV24-1	TRBJ2-1
CSAWTSPYEQYF	TGCAGCGCCTGGACTAGCCCCTACGAGCAGTACTTC	TRBD2	many	TRBV29-1	TRBJ2-7
CASSPTDSRPSYEQYF	TGTGCCAGCTCGCCCACCGATAGCCGGCCCTCATACGAGCAGTACTTC	.	many	TRBV7-2	TRBJ2-7
CASSLLTTGSDTQYF	TGTGCCAGCAGTTTATTGACCACAGGCTCCGATACGCAGTATTTT	.	.	TRBV28	TRBJ2-3
CSARSSQRLNQPQHF	TGCAGTGCTAGATCCTCCCAGCGGTTGAATCAGCCCCAGCATTTT	.	few	TRBV20-1	TRBJ1-5
CATSRTGHTDTQYF	TGTGCCACCAGCAGGACCGGTCACACAGATACGCAGTATTTT	.	few	TRBV15	TRBJ2-3
CASSVEQSAEYEQYF	TGTGCCAGTAGTGTTGAGCAGTCAGCAGAATACGAGCAGTACTTC	.	.	TRBV2	TRBJ2-7
CASSAGQGADTQYF	TGTGCCAGCAGTGCGGGACAGGGGGCAGATACGCAGTATTTT	TRBD1	few	TRBV2	TRBJ2-3
CASTVGRGGEKLFF	TGTGCCAGCACCGTCGGGCGGGGAGGTGAAAAACTGTTTTTT	.	.	TRBV13	TRBJ1-4
CSAREETQFF	TGCAGTGCTAGAGAGGAGACCCAGTTCTTC	.	.	TRBV20-1	TRBJ2-1
CASSQEGGLFF	TGTGCCAGCAGCCAAGAAGGGGGGCTGTTTTTT	.	.	TRBV3-1	TRBJ2-2
CASSVGLGPADTQYF	TGTGCCAGCAGCGTAGGTCTGGGACCGGCAGATACGCAGTATTTT	.	many	TRBV9	TRBJ2-3
CASSLTGRGSGNTIYF	TGTGCCAGCAGCTTAACTGGACGGGGCTCTGGAAACACCATATATTTT	.	once	TRBV7-2	TRBJ1-3
CATSISPRAVETQYF	TGTGCCACCAGCATTAGTCCCAGGGCTGTGGAGACCCAGTACTTC	.	.	TRBV15	TRBJ2-5
CATSRGGGGRSSYNEQFF	TGTGCCACCAGCAGAGGGGGAGGAGGGAGATCGTCCTACAATGAGCAGTTCTTC	.	.	TRBV15	TRBJ2-1
CSVDPGQYYGYTF	TGCAGCGTTGATCCGGGACAGTACTATGGCTACACCTTC	TRBD1	many	TRBV29-1	TRBJ1-2
CASSFVFEQPQHF	TGTGCCAGCAGTTTTGTGTTTGAACAGCCCCAGCATTTT	.	.	TRBV27	TRBJ1-5
CASSINGAFQETQYF	TGCGCCAGCAGCATAAACGGGGCCTTCCAAGAGACCCAGTACTTC	.	.	TRBV5-1	TRBJ2-5
CASSGALAGAYNEQFF	TGTGCCAGCAGCGGGGCTCTAGCGGGAGCATACAATGAGCAGTTCTTC	TRBD2	.	TRBV5-4	TRBJ2-1
CSARGTTIDTQYF	TGCAGTGCTAGAGGGACTACTATAGATACGCAGTATTTT	.	few	TRBV20-1	TRBJ2-3
CSARVSRSNEQFF	TGCAGTGCTAGAGTAAGCAGGTCCAATGAGCAGTTCTTC	.	many	TRBV20-1	TRBJ2-1
CSVPQEGGTEAFF	TGCAGCGTCCCCCAGGAGGGAGGCACTGAAGCTTTCTTT	.	.	TRBV29-1	TRBJ1-1
CSASNGIFYGYTF	TGCAGTGCTAGTAATGGGATTTTTTACGGCTACACCTTC	.	.	TRBV20-1	TRBJ1-2
CASSLSASGKNYEQYF	TGTGCCAGCAGCCTCTCCGCTAGCGGGAAGAACTACGAGCAGTACTTC	TRBD2	many	TRBV4-2	TRBJ2-7
CAISESMRTGGQTQYF	TGTGCCATCAGTGAGTCGATGAGGACAGGGGGACAGACCCAGTACTTC	TRBD1	.	TRBV10-3	TRBJ2-5
CASNPSSGNEQFF	TGTGCCAGCAACCCTTCTAGCGGCAATGAGCAGTTCTTC	TRBD2	.	TRBV12-3/TRBV12-4	TRBJ2-1
CASSQGWEYNGDKDTEAFF	TGTGCCAGCAGCCAGGGTTGGGAGTACAACGGGGATAAGGACACTGAAGCTTTCTTT	.	.	TRBV7-9	TRBJ1-1
CSATPGLACNEQFF	TGCAGTGCTACCCCGGGACTAGCTTGCAATGAGCAGTTCTTC	TRBD2	once	TRBV20-1	TRBJ2-1
CASSSIRDRGTDTQYF	TGTGCCAGCAGTTCGATCCGGGACAGGGGTACAGATACGCAGTATTTT	TRBD1	.	TRBV28	TRBJ2-3
CASSSTHLRRETDTQYF	TGTGCCAGCAGCTCCACTCACCTCCGCAGGGAAACAGATACGCAGTATTTT	.	.	TRBV11-2	TRBJ2-3
CASREQGNQNTEAFF	TGTGCCAGCAGAGAACAGGGAAATCAAAACACTGAAGCTTTCTTT	.	few	TRBV28	TRBJ1-1
CASSPGSGRYNEQFF	TGTGCCAGCAGTCCGGGGAGCGGGAGATACAATGAGCAGTTCTTC	TRBD2	.	TRBV6-4	TRBJ2-1
CASSDQLAGDTDTQYF	TGTGCCAGCAGTGACCAACTAGCGGGGGACACAGATACGCAGTATTTT	TRBD2	.	TRBV9	TRBJ2-3
CASSPDGTRGSYEQYF	TGTGCCAGCAGCCCGGACGGGACTAGAGGCTCCTACGAGCAGTACTTC	TRBD2	.	TRBV5-4	TRBJ2-7